This TCR beta chain was profiled in a study of Graves' ophthalmopathy and Graves' hyperthyroidism. TCR beta CDR3 regions were amplified from RNA transcripts. HTBI-primed first-round RT-PCR preceded second-round multiplex PCR. Each CDR3 protein gets one entry after TCRdb re-called the multiplex PCR reads with MiXCR. The sample has almost 750,000 distinct CDR3 sequences, 40% seen once; the top ten hold 44%. This CDR3 is built from 12 residues. V gave up 3 bases and J gave up 5 bases, with 7 bases separating them. Germline CDR1 LNHNV, CDR2 YYDKDF (reference sequence). The rearrangement links TRBV15 to TRBJ1-1; D gene ambiguous. The source of this sequence is an adult man with Graves' ophthalmopathy. Sequencing used peripheral blood. The CDR3 DNA reads as TGTGCCACCAGCAGTCGGGGAACTGAAGCTTTCTTT. Translated, it gives CATSSRGTEAFF.